The entry that follows covers one T cell receptor beta chain sequence. Within a library made for alpha chains, this beta chain is off target, and its count is uninformative. Time point noted: blood at routine non-recurrence follow-up after resection. TCRdb re-derived calls from the 5' RACE reads in MiXCR, one entry per CDR3 protein. The sample has approximately 800 distinct CDR3 sequences; more than 65% are singletons. The sample comes from a study of spatial heterogeneity in lung cancer. The CDR3 covers 16 residues. Germline V gives CDR1 MNHEY, CDR2 SVGEGT. After removal of 4 bases from V and 5 bases from J, the junction contained 7 bases not matched to a gene.

The receptor was isolated from a female donor with early-stage non-small cell lung cancer. This chain joins TRBV6-2 or TRBV6-3 and TRBJ2-1, with TRBD2 identical over 11 bases. The starting material was PBMCs, obtained at follow-up. This CDR3 is CASSSRLAGTHNEQFF. Here the CDR3 DNA reads TGTGCCAGCAGTTCCCGACTAGCGGGAACTCACAATGAGCAGTTCTTC.